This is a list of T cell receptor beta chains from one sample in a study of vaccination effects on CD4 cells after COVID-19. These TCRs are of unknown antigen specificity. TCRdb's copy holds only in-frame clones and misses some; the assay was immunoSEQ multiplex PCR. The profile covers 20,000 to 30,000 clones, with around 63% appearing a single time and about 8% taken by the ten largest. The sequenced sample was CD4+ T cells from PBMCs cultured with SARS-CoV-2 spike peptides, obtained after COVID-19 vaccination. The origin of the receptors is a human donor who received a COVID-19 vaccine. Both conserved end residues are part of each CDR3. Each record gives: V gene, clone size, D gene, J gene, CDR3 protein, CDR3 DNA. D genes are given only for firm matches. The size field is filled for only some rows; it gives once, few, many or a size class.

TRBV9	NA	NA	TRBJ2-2	CASSAGHAANTGELFF	TGTGCCAGCAGCGCTGGACATGCGGCGAACACCGGGGAGCTGTTTTTT
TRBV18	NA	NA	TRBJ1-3	CASSPSGVVSGNTIYF	TGTGCCAGCTCACCCAGCGGCGTAGTCTCTGGAAACACCATATATTTT
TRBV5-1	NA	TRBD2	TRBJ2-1	CASSLRAGGYNEQFF	TGCGCCAGCAGCTTGAGAGCGGGGGGCTACAATGAGCAGTTCTTC
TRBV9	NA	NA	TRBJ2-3	CASSVLSYSTDTQYF	TGTGCCAGCAGCGTACTGAGTTATAGCACAGATACGCAGTATTTT
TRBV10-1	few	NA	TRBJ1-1	CASRAGTGTEAFF	TGCGCCAGCAGGGCGGGGACGGGCACTGAAGCTTTCTTT
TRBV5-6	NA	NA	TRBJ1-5	CASSAALGNQPQHF	TGTGCCAGCAGCGCCGCACTGGGAAATCAGCCCCAGCATTTT
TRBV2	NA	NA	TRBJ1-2	CASSEQPRGYTF	TGTGCCAGCAGTGAACAACCAAGAGGCTACACCTTC
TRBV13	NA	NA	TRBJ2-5	CASSLSGAIQETQYF	TGTGCCAGCAGCTTATCCGGGGCCATACAAGAGACCCAGTACTTC
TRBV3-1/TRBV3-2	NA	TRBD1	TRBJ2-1	CASSRDRGRQFF	TGTGCCAGCAGCCGAGACAGGGGAAGGCAGTTCTTC
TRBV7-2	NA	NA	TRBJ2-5	CASSYSRETQYF	TGTGCCAGCAGCTACTCACGGGAGACCCAGTACTTC
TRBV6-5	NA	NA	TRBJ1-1	CASTSGTNTEAFF	TGTGCCAGCACATCGGGGACGAACACTGAAGCTTTCTTT
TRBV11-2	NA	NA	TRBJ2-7	CASSWEQGYEQYF	TGTGCCAGCAGCTGGGAACAGGGATACGAGCAGTACTTC
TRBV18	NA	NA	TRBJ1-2	CASSPPSFPYYGYTF	TGTGCCAGCTCACCACCGTCATTCCCCTACTATGGCTACACCTTC
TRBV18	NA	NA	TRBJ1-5	CASSPSINSNQPQHF	TGTGCCAGCTCACCATCAATTAATAGCAATCAGCCCCAGCATTTT
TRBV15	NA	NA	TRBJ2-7	CATSRDLFGGQNSYEQYF	TGTGCCACCAGCAGAGATTTGTTTGGGGGACAAAACTCCTACGAGCAGTACTTC
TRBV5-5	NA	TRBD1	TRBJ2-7	CASSFQITGTGMYEQYF	TGTGCCAGCAGCTTCCAAATTACCGGGACAGGGATGTACGAGCAGTACTTC
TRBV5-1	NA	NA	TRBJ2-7	CASSKTVTYEQYF	TGCGCCAGCAGCAAGACAGTCACCTACGAGCAGTACTTC
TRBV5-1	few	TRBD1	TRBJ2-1	CASSTGQGAYNEQFF	TGCGCCAGCAGCACCGGACAGGGGGCCTACAATGAGCAGTTCTTC
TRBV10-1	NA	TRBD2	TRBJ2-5	CASSSGSPFLETQYF	TGCGCCAGCAGTAGCGGGAGCCCGTTTTTAGAGACCCAGTACTTC
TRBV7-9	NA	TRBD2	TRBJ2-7	CASSSDTGGALHEQYF	TGTGCCAGCAGCTCGGACACCGGGGGGGCCCTCCACGAGCAGTACTTC
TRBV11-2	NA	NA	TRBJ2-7	CASSGSAGGSSYEQYF	TGTGCCAGCAGCGGTTCAGCTGGGGGGAGCTCCTACGAGCAGTACTTC
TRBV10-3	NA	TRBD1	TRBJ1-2	CAISPGTGLYGYTF	TGTGCCATCAGCCCCGGGACAGGGCTCTATGGCTACACCTTC
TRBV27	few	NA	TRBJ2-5	CASSLTGDKTQYF	TGTGCCAGCAGTTTAACGGGGGATAAGACCCAGTACTTC
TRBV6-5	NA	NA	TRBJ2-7	CASSYRLHNEQYF	TGTGCCAGCAGTTATAGGCTACATAACGAGCAGTACTTC
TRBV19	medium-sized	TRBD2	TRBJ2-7	CASSMSSGSYYEQYF	TGTGCCAGTAGTATGTCTAGCGGGAGCTACTACGAGCAGTACTTC
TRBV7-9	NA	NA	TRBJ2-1	CASDKPGRYNEQFF	TGTGCCAGCGACAAACCGGGACGCTACAATGAGCAGTTCTTC
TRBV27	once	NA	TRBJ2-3	CASRGTGTDTQYF	TGTGCCAGCCGAGGAACCGGGACAGATACGCAGTATTTT
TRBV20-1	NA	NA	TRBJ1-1	CSARGNTEAFF	TGCAGTGCCAGGGGAAACACTGAAGCTTTCTTT
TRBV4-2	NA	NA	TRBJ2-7	CASSQDSEQYF	TGTGCCAGCAGCCAAGACAGCGAGCAGTACTTC
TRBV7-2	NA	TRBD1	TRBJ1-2	CASPRDRGDRGYTF	TGTGCCAGCCCCCGGGACAGGGGGGATCGTGGCTACACCTTC
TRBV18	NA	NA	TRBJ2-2	CASSLDRNTGELFF	TGTGCCAGCTCACTTGACAGAAACACCGGGGAGCTGTTTTTT
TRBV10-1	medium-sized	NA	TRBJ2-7	CASSERGDSYEQYF	TGCGCCAGCAGTGAACGGGGAGACTCCTACGAGCAGTACTTC
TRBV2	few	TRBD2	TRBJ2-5	CASRLAGHQETQYF	TGTGCCAGCAGACTAGCGGGGCACCAAGAGACCCAGTACTTC
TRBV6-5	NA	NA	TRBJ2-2	CASGLALLNTGELFF	TGTGCCAGCGGTCTTGCTCTACTGAACACCGGGGAGCTGTTTTTT
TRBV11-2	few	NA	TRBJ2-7	CASSLVSLGQGPNEQYF	TGTGCCAGCAGCTTAGTAAGTCTGGGGCAGGGGCCCAACGAGCAGTACTTC
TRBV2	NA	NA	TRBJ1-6	CASSSASRGRGSPLHF	TGTGCCAGCAGTTCTGCCTCGCGGGGGCGCGGTTCACCCCTCCACTTT
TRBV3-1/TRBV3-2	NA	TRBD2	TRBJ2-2	CASSQEFAGGVAGELFF	TGTGCCAGCAGCCAAGAATTCGCGGGAGGGGTCGCCGGGGAGCTGTTTTTT
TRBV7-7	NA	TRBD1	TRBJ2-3	CASSPRDRISSTDTQYF	TGTGCCAGCAGCCCCCGGGACAGAATTTCTAGCACAGATACGCAGTATTTT
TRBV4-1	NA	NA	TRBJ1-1	CASSQLSGKRTGRNTTGAFF	TGCGCCAGCAGCCAACTTAGCGGCAAGAGGACCGGCCGTAACACTACTGGAGCTTTCTTT
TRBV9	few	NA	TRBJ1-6	CASSVGPSSYNSPLHF	TGTGCCAGCAGCGTAGGACCCAGCTCCTATAATTCACCCCTCCACTTT
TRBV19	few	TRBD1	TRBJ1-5	CASRGGTGGAGQPQHF	TGTGCCAGTCGCGGCGGCACAGGGGGCGCAGGACAGCCCCAGCATTTT
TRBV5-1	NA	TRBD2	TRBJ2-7	CASSVGLAGWSYEQYF	TGCGCCAGCAGCGTGGGACTAGCGGGATGGTCTTACGAGCAGTACTTC
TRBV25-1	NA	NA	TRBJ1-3	CASSESGGGGNTIYF	TGTGCCAGCAGTGAATCCGGGGGGGGAGGAAACACCATATATTTT
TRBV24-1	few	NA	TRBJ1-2	CATSPGNYGYTF	TGTGCCACCAGTCCGGGTAACTATGGCTACACCTTC
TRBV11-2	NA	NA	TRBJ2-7	CASSLAGSYEQYF	TGTGCCAGCAGCTTAGCTGGCAGCTACGAGCAGTACTTC
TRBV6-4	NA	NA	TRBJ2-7	CASSDSGGGQYF	TGTGCCAGCAGTGACTCTGGGGGAGGCCAGTACTTC
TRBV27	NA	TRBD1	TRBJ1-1	CASSLQGVNTEAFF	TGTGCCAGCAGTTTACAGGGGGTAAACACTGAAGCTTTCTTT
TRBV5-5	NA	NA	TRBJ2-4	CASSLERLTKNIQYF	TGTGCCAGCAGCTTGGAACGGTTGACGAAAAACATTCAGTACTTC
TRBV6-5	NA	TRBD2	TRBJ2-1	CASTFHRGGQDEQFF	TGTGCCAGCACCTTTCATCGGGGGGGCCAGGATGAGCAGTTCTTC
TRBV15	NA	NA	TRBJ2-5	CATSRDIETQYF	TGTGCCACCAGCAGAGACATTGAGACCCAGTACTTC